This is a list of T cell receptor beta chains from one sample in a study of spatial heterogeneity in lung cancer. TCRdb itself ran the 5' RACE reads through MiXCR, one entry per CDR3 protein. In the table there are more than 20,000 distinct CDR3 sequences, 4.6% of which are singletons. Sequencing used PBMCs, obtained at surgery. Receptors were obtained from a male donor with early-stage non-small cell lung cancer. CDR3s include the opening cysteine and the closing phenylalanine or tryptophan. D genes are given only for firm matches. Some rows have no size entry. The others give once, few or many, or a class for an expanded clone.

abundance	v_gene	j_gene	d_gene	CDR3nt	CDR3aa
many	TRBV6-5	TRBJ1-1	TRBD1	TGTGCCAGCAGTTCGACCGGGACAGGAAAAGCTTTCTTT	CASSSTGTGKAFF
many	TRBV29-1	TRBJ2-1	NA	TGCAGCGTTACCCCCCGGTTAGCGGTAAATGAGCAGTTCTTC	CSVTPRLAVNEQFF
many	TRBV4-2	TRBJ1-1	NA	TGTGCCAGCAGCCAAGCTTCATACGCCCATGAAGCTTTCTTT	CASSQASYAHEAFF
few	TRBV19	TRBJ2-2	NA	TGTGCCAGTCCGGGAGACACCGGGGAGCTGTTTTTT	CASPGDTGELFF
many	TRBV20-1	TRBJ2-7	TRBD2	TGCAGTGCTAGTAAGCGGGAGCTTCAGCGAGGGACCCGCGAGCAGTACTTC	CSASKRELQRGTREQYF
many	TRBV27	TRBJ1-6	NA	TGTGCCAGCAGTTTGTCCTATAATTCACCCCTCCACTTT	CASSLSYNSPLHF
many	TRBV5-4	TRBJ2-2	NA	TGTGCCAGCAGCTTGTGGGACAGCGGGTCGGTCGGGGAGCTGTTTTTT	CASSLWDSGSVGELFF
few	TRBV12-3/TRBV12-4	TRBJ1-4	NA	TGTGCCAGCAGAGGGAATGAAAAACTGTTTTTT	CASRGNEKLFF
many	TRBV6-6	TRBJ2-5	NA	TGTGCCAGCAGTTACTCGAGAGGGATAGGGGGGGAGACCCAGTACTTC	CASSYSRGIGGETQYF
many	TRBV7-9	TRBJ1-1	NA	TGTGCCAGCAGCCCAACTGAAGGGGCCGGGGTGAACACTGAAGCTTTCTTT	CASSPTEGAGVNTEAFF
NA	TRBV7-3	TRBJ2-7	TRBD1	TGTGCCAGCAGCTTAATGGGACAGTCGGGATACGAGCAGTACTTC	CASSLMGQSGYEQYF
many	TRBV5-1	TRBJ2-3	TRBD2	TGCGCCAGCAGCAGCACTAGCGGGGGGAAAGATACGCAGTATTTT	CASSSTSGGKDTQYF
NA	TRBV4-2	TRBJ2-1	NA	TGTGCCAGCAGCGGACCCGCCGGGCTAGCGTGGAATGAGCAGTTCTTC	CASSGPAGLAWNEQFF
many	TRBV5-1	TRBJ2-1	NA	TGCGCCAGCAGCTTGTCGGAACCGGCATACAATGAGCGGTTCTTC	CASSLSEPAYNERFF
medium-sized	TRBV7-3	TRBJ2-1	NA	TGTGCCAGCAGCCCCGGGCTGGCATACAATGAGCAGTTCTTC	CASSPGLAYNEQFF
NA	TRBV7-2	TRBJ2-7	TRBD2	TGTGCCAGCAGCTATACTAGCGGGAGGGAGTACTTC	CASSYTSGREYF
few	TRBV27	TRBJ2-7	NA	TGTGCCAGCAGTTCCGGGACTCCGAAATTGGGGGAGCAGTACTTC	CASSSGTPKLGEQYF
many	TRBV2	TRBJ2-2	TRBD2	TGTGCCAGCAGCCTCGGACTAGCGGACACCGGGGAGCTGTTTTTT	CASSLGLADTGELFF
many	TRBV7-2	TRBJ1-5	NA	TGTGCCAGCAGCTTAACATTCCATCAGCCCCAGCATTTT	CASSLTFHQPQHF
many	TRBV7-9	TRBJ2-7	TRBD2	TGTGCCAGCAGGTCGACGGAAGGACTAGCGGGCTACGAGCAGTACTTC	CASRSTEGLAGYEQYF
many	TRBV29-1	TRBJ2-5	NA	TGCAGCGTTGCCCGAAGGGGGAGGGCCTCGGAGACCCAGTACTTC	CSVARRGRASETQYF
many	TRBV3-1	TRBJ2-7	NA	TGTGCCAGCAGCCCTATGGACGACAGATCCTCCTACGAGCAGTACTTC	CASSPMDDRSSYEQYF
many	TRBV6-5	TRBJ1-2	NA	TGTGCCAGCAGTTACTCGCTTCTGGGTAACTATGGCTACACCTTC	CASSYSLLGNYGYTF
few	TRBV7-8	TRBJ1-2	NA	TGTGCCAGCAGGGAGCAAGGGACGGACGGCTACACCTTC	CASREQGTDGYTF
many	TRBV3-1	TRBJ2-2	NA	TGTGCCAGCAGCCAAGAAACCGGGGAGCTGTTTTTT	CASSQETGELFF
NA	TRBV10-2	TRBJ1-6	TRBD1	TGCGCCAGCAGTGATGGGACAGGGGGCTATAATTCACCCCTCCACTTT	CASSDGTGGYNSPLHF
few	TRBV12-3/TRBV12-4	TRBJ1-2	NA	TGTGCCAGCAGCTGGACAGTGGAAGGCTACACCTTC	CASSWTVEGYTF
many	TRBV7-2	TRBJ2-5	NA	TGTGCCAGCAACCAGGGCCCCCGACAAGAGACCCAGTACTTC	CASNQGPRQETQYF
many	TRBV5-4	TRBJ2-2	NA	TGTGCCAGCAGCTTCCCTCCCGGGGAGCTGTTTTTT	CASSFPPGELFF
many	TRBV5-1	TRBJ1-2	TRBD1	TGCGCCAGCAGCTCTGGGACAGGGAGAGGCTACACCTTC	CASSSGTGRGYTF
many	TRBV27	TRBJ1-2	TRBD1	TGTGCCAGCAGTACAGGGGGATATGGCTACACCTTC	CASSTGGYGYTF
few	TRBV10-3	TRBJ2-7	TRBD2	TGTGCCATCAGTTCGGGACTAGCTCGCGAGCAGTACTTC	CAISSGLAREQYF
many	TRBV28	TRBJ1-2	NA	TGTGCCAGCAGTTTGGCCACCTCCTATGGCTACACCTTC	CASSLATSYGYTF
few	TRBV7-3	TRBJ2-1	TRBD2	TGTGCCAGCAGTCCCGGGGGGGGACTTCAAAACAATGAGCAGTTCTTC	CASSPGGGLQNNEQFF
many	TRBV5-1	TRBJ2-5	NA	TGCGCCAGCAGCTTGGGGCAGGCCACCCAAGAGACCCAGTACTTC	CASSLGQATQETQYF
many	TRBV7-6	TRBJ2-2	NA	TGTGCCAGCAGCTTACAGAGAAACACCGGGGAGCTGTTTTTT	CASSLQRNTGELFF
many	TRBV20-1	TRBJ2-5	TRBD2	TGCAGTGCTAGGCGGGGGGGCGGAGAGACCCAGTACTTC	CSARRGGGETQYF
many	TRBV3-1	TRBJ2-7	NA	TGTGCCAGCAGCCAAGGAATGGAGTCAGCCTACGAGCAGTACTTC	CASSQGMESAYEQYF
many	TRBV10-3	TRBJ2-1	NA	TGTGCCATCAGTGAGTCGTTTCAGGGAAAGACAGACAATGAGCAGTTCTTC	CAISESFQGKTDNEQFF
few	TRBV12-3/TRBV12-4	TRBJ2-5	NA	TGTGCCAGCAAAATTTCAGACCTTGGGGCCCAGTACTTC	CASKISDLGAQYF
many	TRBV12-3/TRBV12-4	TRBJ2-6	NA	TGTGCCAGCAGTTTTGGGCTAGAGAATTTTTTCTCTGGGGCCAACGTCCTGACTTTC	CASSFGLENFFSGANVLTF
many	TRBV12-3/TRBV12-4	TRBJ2-2	NA	TGTGCCAGCGGTGGGGGTAACACCGGGGAGCTGTTTTTT	CASGGGNTGELFF
many	TRBV2	TRBJ2-7	NA	TGTGCCAGCAGTGAGAGAGGCCCTACCAGGTACTTC	CASSERGPTRYF
many	TRBV27	TRBJ2-5	NA	TGTGCCAGCAGTTTACTATCCGGAAGCGGGGAGACCCAGTACTTC	CASSLLSGSGETQYF
few	TRBV7-9	TRBJ2-7	NA	TGTGCCAGCAGCTTAGGACAGGCAAGAAACTCCTACGAGCAGTACTTC	CASSLGQARNSYEQYF
many	TRBV6-6	TRBJ2-7	NA	TGTGCCAGCAGTTACAGCCATTCCTACGAGCAGTACTTC	CASSYSHSYEQYF
many	TRBV6-5	TRBJ1-2	NA	TGTGCCAGCAGTTACTCAGGGGGTGGCTACACCTTC	CASSYSGGGYTF
many	TRBV19	TRBJ2-3	TRBD2	TGTGCCAGTAGTTCACTAGCGGGGGGCTCTAGCACAGATACGCAGTATTTT	CASSSLAGGSSTDTQYF